The T cell receptor (beta chain) under discussion was sequenced for a study of blood T cell repertoires in COVID-19. Overall study: Researchers got acute and convalescent COVID-19 samples from the United States, Italy and Spain. PBMCs, B-cell-depleted T cells, or T cells were the source of the cDNA or gDNA that made up the material.

Germline V gene sequence: CDR1 SGHRS, CDR2 YFSETQ. This CDR3 spans 17 amino acids. V was clipped by 4 bases and J by 0 bases; unmatched bases: 8. In the study's own analysis: For nucleated cells, counts were estimated from reference gene primer amplification. The table came from immunoSEQ multiplex PCR; TCRdb's copy has only in-frame clones and leaves some out. V and J calls and clone size are copied from that table; D and trimming were computed from the DNA. The sample contains approximately 170,000 clones, roughly 90% of which appear only once. The specimen sequenced was peripheral blood. The V and J genes are TRBV5-1 and TRBJ2-7; TRBD1 agrees at 12 bases. The source is a man aged 60 to 69 with acute or convalescent COVID-19. For the CDR3, the DNA is TGCGCCAGCAGCGTCACCGGGACAGGGGGCCTCTCCTACGAGCAGTACTTC. Translating gives CASSVTGTGGLSYEQYF.